This TCR beta chain comes out of a study of cytomegalovirus exposure and HLA in healthy donors. Broader study findings: It was reported that the classifier diagnosed cytomegalovirus status with high specificity and sensitivity in both the original and validation cohorts. In an earlier analysis, productive rearrangement rates for most beta V segments clustered near 87% or 30%. The study reported that TCR beta sequences accurately predicted HLA-A and HLA-B alleles in most subjects.

It was with 60 Vbeta and 13 Jbeta primers that the PCR ran. Data came from immunoSEQ multiplex PCR; TCRdb stores just in-frame clones and leaves some out. Here the sample spans a few hundred thousand clones, 75% being singletons. Regarding this clone: Antigen unknown.

This TCR was recovered from a woman aged 30 to 39 in good health and CMV-seronegative. Sequenced: PBMCs.

The CDR3 bases are TGTGCCAGCAGCCCCTTGGCTAGCGGGAAGCTTAATGAGCAGTTCTTC. Protein product: CASSPLASGKLNEQFF. The chain recombines TRBV7-9 with TRBJ2-1; 9 bases are a match to TRBD2. With 5 bases clipped from V and 7 bases from J, the junction kept 12 bases outside the gene matches. The CDR3 contains 16 residues. Germline CDR1 is SEHNR and CDR2 is FQNEAQ (reference sequence).